This T cell receptor beta chain was obtained from a study of immune evolution from preneoplasia to lung adenocarcinoma. Remarks on this clone: Its matching antigen is unknown.

V lost 4 bases and J 5 bases, leaving 20 bases between the germline ends. Germline assignment: CDR1 GTSNPN and CDR2 SVGIG (reference sequence). The CDR3 is 15 residues long. The protocol was immunoSEQ multiplex PCR, while the TCRdb copy is restricted to in-frame clones and leaves out a portion. Among thousands of clones listed, about 85% were seen once. Regarding the study as a whole: Later-stage lesions seemingly showed higher T cell density and diversity than normal lung. From normal lung to invasive adenocarcinoma, top clone frequencies appeared to decrease.

Patients had resection in Japan or China between about 2013 and 2017. Histologic diagnosis was independently verified by two lung pathologists. This sequence originates from a person in their sixties or seventies with lung adenocarcinoma. The sample consisted of FFPE adjacent normal lung tissue. The V gene is TRBV30, the J gene TRBJ2-5; weak D call: TRBD2 (5 bases). The CDR3 nucleotides read TGTGCCTGGAAATTTGTCGAGGGCAAGTTGGAGACCCAGTACTTC. This translates into CAWKFVEGKLETQYF. Together with reference TRBV30 and TRBJ2-5, the CDR3 gives the full variable domain: SQTIHQWPATLVQPVGSPLSLECTVEGTSNPNLYWYRQAAGRGLQLLFYSVGIGQISSEVPQNLSASRPQDRQFILSSKKLLLSDSGFYLCAWKFVEGKLETQYFGPGTRLLVL.